This note documents a single T cell receptor beta chain sequence. Original analysis: Counts of nucleated cells, estimated from reference gene primer amplification, were obtained. The table came from immunoSEQ multiplex PCR; TCRdb's copy has only in-frame clones and leaves some out. V, J and clone size are those of that table, while D and trimming were read from the DNA. The repertoire has about 200,000 clones, roughly 83% of them found once; the top ten carry about 6%. The record originates from a study of blood T cell repertoires in COVID-19. This CDR3 is built from 14 residues. V dropped 4 bases and J dropped 5; count of bases not matched to a gene: 9. Looked up from germline, CDR1 is SGDLS and CDR2 is YYNGEE. The study drew participants aged about 18 to 89 years from around 24 US areas.

The clonotype originates from a man aged 35 to 55 with acute COVID-19. This chain joins TRBV9 and TRBJ2-7; the match to TRBD1 covers 7 bases. Sequenced input: PBMCs or T cells enriched from blood (not recorded which). CDR3 nucleotides: TGTGCCAGCAGCTCGGCCGGGACAGACGACGAGCAGTACTTC. Protein product: CASSSAGTDDEQYF.